The 7 T cell receptor beta chains in this list originate from one sample, sequenced in a study of CD8+ T cells in alopecia areata. The sequencing template was cDNA reverse transcribed from extracted RNA. The method was immunoSEQ multiplex PCR; TCRdb's version includes in-frame clones alone and lacks a portion of them. The data contain 130,000 to 150,000 clones, 87% of them seen just once; the ten biggest clones take up over 13%. Sequencing used CD8+ T cells sorted from blood, obtained at week 0. All receptors derive from a human donor with alopecia areata.

This rearrangement joins TRBV30 to TRBJ2-7; perhaps TRBD1 as D (5 bases). The V and J ends lost 5 bases and 3 bases respectively, with 14 bases between them. Germline CDR1 is GTSNPN and CDR2 is SVGIG (reference sequence). The CDR3 is 13 amino acids. CDR3 DNA sequence: TGTGCCTGGGCTGACAGAATCCACTACGAGCAGTACTTC. It specifies CAWADRIHYEQYF. Drawing the rest from reference TRBV30 and TRBJ2-7, the complete variable domain is SQTIHQWPATLVQPVGSPLSLECTVEGTSNPNLYWYRQAAGRGLQLLFYSVGIGQISSEVPQNLSASRPQDRQFILSSKKLLLSDSGFYLCAWADRIHYEQYFGPGTRLTVT.

The rearrangement joins TRBV5-4 to TRBJ1-2; a weak D match, TRBD1 (6 bases). This CDR3 comprises 11 residues. The V gene's germline CDR1 is SGHNT and CDR2 YYREEE (reference sequence). V lost 4 bases, J lost 8 bases, and 9 bases lay in between. In DNA form, the CDR3 reads TGTGCCAGCAGCACTACAGGGGGCTACACCTTC. This encodes CASSTTGGYTF.

The genes are TRBV6-5 and TRBJ2-7; 7 nucleotides align to TRBD2. V was pared by 2 bases and J by 3 bases, with 7 bases of the junction left unmatched. The CDR3 spans 15 residues. Germline V CDR1 and CDR2: MNHEY, SVGAGI. CDR3 nucleotides: TGTGCCAGCAGTTACGGTGCGGGGGATGTCTACGAGCAGTACTTC. The encoded protein is CASSYGAGDVYEQYF.

The chain links TRBV29-1 to TRBJ2-7; D possibly corresponds to TRBD2 (6 bases). Germline-derived CDR1 and CDR2 are SQVTM and ANQGSEA. The CDR3 sequence is 16 residues long. Trimming removed 5 bases at V and 0 bases at J, with 20 bases between. The CDR3 is CSVRGGEEGNSYEQYF. The CDR3 DNA reads as TGCAGCGTTCGGGGAGGTGAGGAGGGAAACTCCTACGAGCAGTACTTC.

CDR3 nucleotides: TGCGCCAGCAGCCCTACTGGGGGGGGGCAACAAGATACGCAGTATTTT. It codes for CASSPTGGGQQDTQYF. The chain recombines TRBV4-1 with TRBJ2-3; D possibly corresponds to TRBD2 (7 bases). Trimming took off 4 bases at V and 5 bases at J, with 19 bases between the two ends. Germline V gene data show CDR1 as MGHRA and CDR2 as YSYEKL. The CDR3 is made up of 16 amino acids.

The rearrangement links TRBV21-1 to TRBJ2-7; the D call of TRBD1 is as the table states it, not checked on the DNA. TRBV21-1 is reported as a pseudogene. The CDR3 spans 12 residues. CDR3 in amino acids: CASSRVRQRQYF. The DNA for the CDR3 is TGTGCCAGCAGCAGAGTCAGACAGAGGCAGTACTTC.

J is TRBJ2-1 and V is TRBV6-5; D gene uncertain. From germline, CDR1 is MNHEY and CDR2 SVGAGI. Trimming cost V 2 bases and J 5 bases, with 10 bases left between them. The CDR3 is made up of 14 amino acids. For the CDR3, the DNA is TGTGCCAGCAGTTACCGACTGGTAGACAATGAGCAGTTCTTC. Its protein is CASSYRLVDNEQFF.